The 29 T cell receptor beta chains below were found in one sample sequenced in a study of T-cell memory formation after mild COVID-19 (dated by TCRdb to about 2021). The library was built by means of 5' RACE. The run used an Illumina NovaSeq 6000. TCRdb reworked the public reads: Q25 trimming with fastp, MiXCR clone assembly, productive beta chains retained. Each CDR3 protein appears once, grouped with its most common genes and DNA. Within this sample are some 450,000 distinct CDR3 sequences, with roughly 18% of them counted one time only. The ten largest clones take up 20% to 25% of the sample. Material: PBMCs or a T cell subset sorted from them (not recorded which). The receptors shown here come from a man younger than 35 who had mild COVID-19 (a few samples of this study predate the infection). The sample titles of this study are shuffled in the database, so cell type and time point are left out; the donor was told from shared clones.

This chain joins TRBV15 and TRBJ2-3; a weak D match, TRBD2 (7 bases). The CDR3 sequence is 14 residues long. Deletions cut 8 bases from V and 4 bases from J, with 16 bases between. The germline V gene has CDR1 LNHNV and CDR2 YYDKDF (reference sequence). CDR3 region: CATSLRGQADTQYF. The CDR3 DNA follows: TGTGCCACCTCGCTGCGGGGGCAGGCAGATACGCAGTATTTT.

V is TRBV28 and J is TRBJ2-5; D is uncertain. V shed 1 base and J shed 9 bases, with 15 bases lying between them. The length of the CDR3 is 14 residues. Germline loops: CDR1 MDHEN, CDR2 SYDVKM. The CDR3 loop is CASSLYPSGRPQYF. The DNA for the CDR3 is TGTGCCAGCAGTTTATATCCTTCCGGAAGGCCCCAGTACTTC.

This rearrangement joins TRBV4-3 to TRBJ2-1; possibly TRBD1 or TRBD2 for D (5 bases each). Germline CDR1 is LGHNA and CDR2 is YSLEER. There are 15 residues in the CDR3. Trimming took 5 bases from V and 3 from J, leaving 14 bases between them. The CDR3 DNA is TGCGCCAGCAGCACCCGGGGCCGGCTCTACAATGAGCAGTTCTTC. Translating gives CASSTRGRLYNEQFF.

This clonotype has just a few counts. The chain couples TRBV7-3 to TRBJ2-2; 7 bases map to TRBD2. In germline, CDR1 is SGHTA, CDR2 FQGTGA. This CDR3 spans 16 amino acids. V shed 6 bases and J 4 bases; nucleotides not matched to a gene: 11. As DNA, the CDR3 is TGTGCCAGCAGTCTAACACGGGACTACGGCACCGGGGAGCTGTTTTTT. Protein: CASSLTRDYGTGELFF.

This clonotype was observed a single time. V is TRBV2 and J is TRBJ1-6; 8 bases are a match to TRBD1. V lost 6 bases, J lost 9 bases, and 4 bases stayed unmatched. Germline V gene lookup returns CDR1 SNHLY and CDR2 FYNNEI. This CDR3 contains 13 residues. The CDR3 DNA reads TGTGCCAGCAGACAGGGGGAATCTTCACCCCTCCACTTT. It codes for CASRQGESSPLHF.

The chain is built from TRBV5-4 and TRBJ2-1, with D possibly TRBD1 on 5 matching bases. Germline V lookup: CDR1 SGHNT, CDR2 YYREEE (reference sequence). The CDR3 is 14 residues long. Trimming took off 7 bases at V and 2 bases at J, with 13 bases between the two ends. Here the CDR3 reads CASLKQETYNEQFF. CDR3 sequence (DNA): TGTGCCAGCTTAAAACAGGAGACCTACAATGAGCAGTTCTTC.

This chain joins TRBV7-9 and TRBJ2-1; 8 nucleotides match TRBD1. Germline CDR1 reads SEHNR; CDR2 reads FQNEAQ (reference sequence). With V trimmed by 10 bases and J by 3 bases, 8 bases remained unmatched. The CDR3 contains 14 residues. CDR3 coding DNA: TGTGCCACCCCTGGGGGGACAGGCTACAATGAGCAGTTCTTC. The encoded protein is CATPGGTGYNEQFF.

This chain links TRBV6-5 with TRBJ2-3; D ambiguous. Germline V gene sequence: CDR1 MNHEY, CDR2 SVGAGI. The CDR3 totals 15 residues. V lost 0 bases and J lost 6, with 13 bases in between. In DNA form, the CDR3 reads TGTGCCAGCAGTTACTCGGGCCCCTTGGGGGATACGCAGTATTTT. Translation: CASSYSGPLGDTQYF.

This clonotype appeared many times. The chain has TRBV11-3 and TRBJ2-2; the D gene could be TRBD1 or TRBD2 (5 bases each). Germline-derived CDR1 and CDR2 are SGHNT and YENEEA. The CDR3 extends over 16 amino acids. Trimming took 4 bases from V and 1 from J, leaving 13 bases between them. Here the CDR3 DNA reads TGTGCCAGCAGCTCCCCCGGGACGGGGAACACCGGGGAGCTGTTTTTT. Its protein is CASSSPGTGNTGELFF.

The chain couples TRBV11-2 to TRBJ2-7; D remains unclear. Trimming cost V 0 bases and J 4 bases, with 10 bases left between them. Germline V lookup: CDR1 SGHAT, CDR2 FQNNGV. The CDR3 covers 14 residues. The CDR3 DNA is TGTGCCAGCAGCTTAGATCTTGGCGTTTACGAGCAGTACTTC. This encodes CASSLDLGVYEQYF.

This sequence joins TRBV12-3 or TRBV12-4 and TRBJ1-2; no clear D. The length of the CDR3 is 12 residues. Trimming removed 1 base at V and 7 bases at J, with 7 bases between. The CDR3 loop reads CASSLVSFGYTF. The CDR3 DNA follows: TGTGCCAGCAGTTTAGTCAGCTTTGGCTACACCTTC.

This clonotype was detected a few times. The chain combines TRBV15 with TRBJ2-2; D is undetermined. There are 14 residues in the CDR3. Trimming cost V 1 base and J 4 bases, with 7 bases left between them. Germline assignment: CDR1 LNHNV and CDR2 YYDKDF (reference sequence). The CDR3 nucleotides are TGTGCCACCAGCAGAGGGCTGGGCACCGGGGAGCTGTTTTTT. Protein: CATSRGLGTGELFF.

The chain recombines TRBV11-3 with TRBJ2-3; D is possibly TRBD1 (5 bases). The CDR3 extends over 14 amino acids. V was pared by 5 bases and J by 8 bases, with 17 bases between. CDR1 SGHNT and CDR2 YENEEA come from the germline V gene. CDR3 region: CASSLTQGTATQYF. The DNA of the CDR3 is TGTGCCAGCAGCCTGACCCAGGGTACGGCTACGCAGTATTTT.

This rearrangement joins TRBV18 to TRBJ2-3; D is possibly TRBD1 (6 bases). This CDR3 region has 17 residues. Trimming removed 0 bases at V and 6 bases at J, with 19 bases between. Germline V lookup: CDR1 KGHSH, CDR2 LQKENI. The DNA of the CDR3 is TGTGCCAGCTCACCACCGGGCGAAACAGGGTACGGCGATACGCAGTATTTT. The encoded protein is CASSPPGETGYGDTQYF.

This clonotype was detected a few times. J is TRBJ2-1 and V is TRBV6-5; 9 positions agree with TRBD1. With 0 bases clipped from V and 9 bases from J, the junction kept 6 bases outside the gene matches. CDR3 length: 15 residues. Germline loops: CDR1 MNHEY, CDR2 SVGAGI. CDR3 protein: CASSYSTGGRGEQFF. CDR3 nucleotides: TGTGCCAGCAGTTACTCCACAGGGGGCCGAGGTGAGCAGTTCTTC.

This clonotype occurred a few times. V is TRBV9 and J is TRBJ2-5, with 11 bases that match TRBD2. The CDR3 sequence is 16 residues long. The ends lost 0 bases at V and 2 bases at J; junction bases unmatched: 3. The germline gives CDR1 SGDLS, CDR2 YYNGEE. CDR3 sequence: CASSVGLAGGQETQYF. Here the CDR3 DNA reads TGTGCCAGCAGCGTAGGTCTAGCGGGGGGACAAGAGACCCAGTACTTC.

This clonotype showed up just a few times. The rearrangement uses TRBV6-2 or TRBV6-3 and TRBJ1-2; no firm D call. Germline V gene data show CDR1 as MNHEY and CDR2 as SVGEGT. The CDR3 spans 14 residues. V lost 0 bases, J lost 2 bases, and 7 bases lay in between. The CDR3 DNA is TGTGCCAGCAGTTACTCGATGCAAAACTATGGCTACACCTTC. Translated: CASSYSMQNYGYTF.

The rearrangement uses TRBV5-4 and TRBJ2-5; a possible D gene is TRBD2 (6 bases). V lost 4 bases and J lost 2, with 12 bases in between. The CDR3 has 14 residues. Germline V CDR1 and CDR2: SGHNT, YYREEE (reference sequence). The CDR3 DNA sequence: TGTGCCAGCAGCAGAGTGGGGAGGCAAGAGACCCAGTACTTC. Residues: CASSRVGRQETQYF.

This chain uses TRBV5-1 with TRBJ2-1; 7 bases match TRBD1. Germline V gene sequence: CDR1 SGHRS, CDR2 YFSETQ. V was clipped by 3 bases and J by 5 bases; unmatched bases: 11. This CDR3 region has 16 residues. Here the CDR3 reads CASSSKPGQVNNEQFF. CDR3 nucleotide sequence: TGCGCCAGCAGCTCCAAACCTGGACAGGTCAACAATGAGCAGTTCTTC. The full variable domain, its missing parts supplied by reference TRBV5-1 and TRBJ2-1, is KAGVTQTPRYLIKTRGQQVTLSCSPISGHRSVSWYQQTPGQGLQFLFEYFSETQRNKGNFPGRFSGRQFSNSRSEMNVSTLELGDSALYLCASSSKPGQVNNEQFFGPGTRLTVL.

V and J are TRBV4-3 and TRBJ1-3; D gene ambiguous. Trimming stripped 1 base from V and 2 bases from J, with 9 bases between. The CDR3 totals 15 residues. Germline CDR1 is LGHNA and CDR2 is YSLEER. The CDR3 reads CASSQVVGTGNTIYF. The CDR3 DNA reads TGCGCCAGCAGCCAAGTGGTGGGCACTGGAAACACCATATATTTT.

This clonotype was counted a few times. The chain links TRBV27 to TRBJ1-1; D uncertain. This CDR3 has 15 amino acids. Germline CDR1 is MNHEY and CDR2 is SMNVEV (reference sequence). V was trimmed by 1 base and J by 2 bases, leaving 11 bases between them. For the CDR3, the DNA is TGTGCCAGCAGTTTATTTCCGGGAGCAAACACTGAAGCTTTCTTT. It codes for CASSLFPGANTEAFF.

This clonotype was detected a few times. CDR3 in DNA: TGTGCCAGCAGCGGGGGACCCTCTCCTCGGGTGACTTTC. This sequence encodes CASSGGPSPRVTF. The rearrangement uses TRBV5-4 and TRBJ2-6, with D perhaps given as TRBD1 or TRBD2 (5 bases each). The CDR3 extends over 13 amino acids. Between the trimmed V and J ends, which lost 4 bases and 17 bases, there was a span of 19 bases. Germline CDR1 reads SGHNT; CDR2 reads YYREEE (reference sequence).

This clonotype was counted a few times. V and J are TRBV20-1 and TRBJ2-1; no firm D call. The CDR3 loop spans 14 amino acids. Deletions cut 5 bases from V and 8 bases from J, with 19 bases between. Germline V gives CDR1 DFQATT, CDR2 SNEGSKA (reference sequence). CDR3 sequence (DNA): TGCAGTGCTCGTCCTCGAGGAATACTCGATGAGCAGTTCTTC. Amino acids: CSARPRGILDEQFF.

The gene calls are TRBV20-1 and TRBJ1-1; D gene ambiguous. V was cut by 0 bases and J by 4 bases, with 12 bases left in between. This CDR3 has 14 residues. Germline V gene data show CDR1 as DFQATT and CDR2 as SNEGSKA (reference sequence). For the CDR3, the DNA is TGCAGTGCTAGAGATTTTCGGGCAGCCACTGAAGCTTTCTTT. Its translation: CSARDFRAATEAFF.

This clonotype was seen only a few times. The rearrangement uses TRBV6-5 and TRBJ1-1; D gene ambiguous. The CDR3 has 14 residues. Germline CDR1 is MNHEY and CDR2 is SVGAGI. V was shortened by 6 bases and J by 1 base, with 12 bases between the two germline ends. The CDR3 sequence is CASSRARQNTEAFF. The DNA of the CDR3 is TGTGCCAGCAGCCGGGCCCGGCAGAACACTGAAGCTTTCTTT.

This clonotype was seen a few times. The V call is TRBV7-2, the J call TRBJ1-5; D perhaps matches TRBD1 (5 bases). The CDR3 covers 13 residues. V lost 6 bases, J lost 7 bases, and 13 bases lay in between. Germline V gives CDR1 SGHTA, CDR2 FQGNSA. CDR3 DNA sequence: TGTGCCAGCAGTCGAGGGAGGGACCAGCCCCAGCATTTT. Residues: CASSRGRDQPQHF.

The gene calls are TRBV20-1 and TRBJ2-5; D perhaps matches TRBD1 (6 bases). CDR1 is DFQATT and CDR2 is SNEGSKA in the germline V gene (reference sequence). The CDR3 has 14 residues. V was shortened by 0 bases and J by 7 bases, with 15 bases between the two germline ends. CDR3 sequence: CSARDMVIGGTQYF. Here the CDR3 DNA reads TGCAGTGCTAGAGATATGGTCATAGGGGGGACCCAGTACTTC.

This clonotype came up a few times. The CDR3, as DNA: TGTGCCAGCAGCCGGGGGGGTGCGGGGGATACGCAGTATTTT. Translation: CASSRGGAGDTQYF. The V and J genes are TRBV7-2 and TRBJ2-3; 8 bases fit TRBD2. Germline lookup yields CDR1 SGHTA and CDR2 FQGNSA. V dropped 5 bases and J dropped 6; count of bases not matched to a gene: 7. This CDR3 has 14 amino acids.

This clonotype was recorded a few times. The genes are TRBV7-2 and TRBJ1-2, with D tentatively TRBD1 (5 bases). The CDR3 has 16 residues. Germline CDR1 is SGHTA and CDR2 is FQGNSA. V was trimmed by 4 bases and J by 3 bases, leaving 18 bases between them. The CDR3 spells CASSSRFGTNHYGYTF. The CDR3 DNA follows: TGTGCCAGCAGCTCCCGCTTCGGGACGAATCACTATGGCTACACCTTC.